This T cell receptor (beta chain) was captured by sequencing in a study of blood T cell repertoires in COVID-19. For the study at large: The United States, Italy and Spain were the sources of the acute and convalescent COVID-19 samples.

In the original workflow: Scientists estimated how many nucleated cells there were by amplifying reference gene primers. Clones were sequenced by immunoSEQ multiplex PCR, and TCRdb holds only the in-frame ones, with some missing. V and J calls plus clone size are reproduced from that table; the DNA served to infer D and trimming. The repertoire holds about 180,000 clones, with roughly 84% as singletons. V shed 1 base and J shed 1 base, with 7 bases lying between them. Per germline, CDR1 SEHNR and CDR2 FQNEAQ (reference sequence). The CDR3 is made up of 14 amino acids. Followed longitudinally, the Seattle patients had been enrolled during active infection.

The receptor's source is an elderly man with COVID-19, enrolled during active disease. The J gene is TRBJ1-1, the V gene TRBV7-9, with D hard to call. Sequencing was carried out using peripheral blood. The CDR3 DNA reads TGTGCCAGCAGCTTAGTTCCAGAGAACACTGAAGCTTTCTTT. Translated: CASSLVPENTEAFF.